This T cell receptor beta chain was sequenced during a study of T-cell reconstitution after alpha-beta-depleted transplantation in children. Study-wide results and limits: Some patients' high day-60 TCRbeta diversity was traced to surviving recipient T cells and thymic progenitors. Expanded clones from the graft, numbering several hundred, reportedly supplied alpha-beta T cells about two months after transplant.

The CDR3 is 15 amino acids. Per the germline V gene, CDR1 is MNHEY and CDR2 is SMNVEV (reference sequence). V was shortened by 8 bases and J by 2 bases, with 13 bases between the two germline ends. Using unique molecular identifiers, the investigators prepared the TCRbeta library. TCRdb passed the PCR reads through MiXCR, listing each CDR3 protein once. The sample has almost 600,000 distinct CDR3 sequences; 27% are singletons. This clonotype was counted only a few times. Its specificity is unknown. The genes are TRBV27 and TRBJ2-6; possible D gene TRBD2, 5 bases. Here the sequenced sample was PBMCs, taken before TCRalphabeta/CD19-depleted stem cell transplant. This TCR came from a boy younger than two with Wiskott-Aldrich syndrome, due to receive a stem cell transplant. CDR3 DNA: TGTGCCAGCGGTGGGATGGGAGCTGGGGCCAACGTCCTGACTTTC. It translates to CASGGMGAGANVLTF.